The entry below describes one T cell receptor (beta chain). There are a few counts of this clone. The specificity of this receptor is unknown. No clone much larger than this one lies a single base away; base qualities are absent. For sequencing of the TCRbeta CDR3 region, genomic DNA was extracted from the sorted cells. The immunoSEQ Assay was used to sequence the TCRbeta CDR3 regions. The table was pulled from immuneACCESS by TCRdb, which kept in-frame rearrangements only. Such tables lose some clones; where checked, under half of the loss comes from unresolved V genes, and the rest has no known cause. Counted in this sample were about 91,000 clones; around 80% of them appeared once. The ten largest clones add up to 1% to 1.3% of the sample. Patients with autoimmune disease history or receiving systemic immunosuppression were excluded from the trial. Peripheral blood for TCR sequencing was collected from all dose cohorts at baseline, on cycle 4 day 1, and on cycle 7 day 1. Samples were obtained from an open-label, multicenter, first-in-human phase I dose-escalation trial of ivuxolimab. The trial enrolled adults with locally advanced or metastatic head and neck squamous cell, hepatocellular, melanoma or renal cell carcinoma. Before TCR sequencing, CD4+ and CD8+ T cells were separately sorted from peripheral blood.

The record originates from a study of OX40 agonist ivuxolimab in advanced cancers. Looking at the study overall: Ivuxolimab, which targeted the costimulatory receptor OX40 (CD134), was an agonistic, fully human IgG2 monoclonal antibody. Patients were allowed to have had prior anti-PD-1, anti-PD-L1 or anti-CTLA-4 therapy, and approximately 40% of the dose-escalation patients had been treated with checkpoint inhibitors. In the dose-escalation cohort, roughly four fifths of patients were male, and the mean age was around 60 years, with a range of about 23 to 85. Partial responses were achieved by three dose-escalation patients, of whom one had hepatocellular carcinoma and two had cutaneous melanoma. The purpose of peripheral TCRbeta sequencing was to test whether ivuxolimab changed TCR sequence diversity and led to clonal T-cell expansion. Intravenous ivuxolimab was administered to patients every 2 weeks at six dose levels: 0.01, 0.1, 0.3, 1.5, 3 and 10 mg/kg. The paper covers the monotherapy dose-escalation part of the phase I ivuxolimab trial, which included N ≈ 54 patients. Of the roughly 52 dose-escalation patients, hepatocellular carcinoma was present in 19, melanoma in some 15, renal cell carcinoma in 9 and head and neck cancer in 9.

Overall study results and their limits: Low levels of normalized T-cell clonal expansion were also seen in some patients who did not respond. After ivuxolimab, expanded clones were on average more numerous among CD8+ T cells than among CD4+ T cells. At doses of 0.1 to 3.0 mg/kg, clonal expansion of both CD4+ and CD8+ blood T cells was observed from baseline to week 6. In partial responders in the 0.1-3.0 mg/kg groups, normalized peripheral clonal expansion was found to be among the lowest, especially among CD8+ T cells. Which antigens the clonally expanded peripheral T cells were specific for was not determined.

From a lookup of the germline V gene, CDR1 and CDR2 are SGDLS and YYNGEE. Counted from cysteine to phenylalanine, this CDR3 has 14 amino acids. The kept DNA is CDR3 alone, 42 bases in frame from the first base. V lost 6 bases and J lost 2 bases, and the count of bases not matched to a germline gene is 3. The TCR comes from an adult with an advanced solid tumor such as melanoma, head and neck, liver or kidney cancer. This sequence uses TRBV9 and TRBJ1-5, with 9 central nucleotides matching TRBD1. The starting material was CD4+ or CD8+ T cells sorted from blood, obtained in a trial of the OX40 agonist ivuxolimab. CDR3 sequence: CASNRGHGNQPQHF. The DNA sequence is given as TGTGCCAGCAACAGGGGGCACGGCAATCAGCCCCAGCATTTT. The CDR3, completed at both ends by the reference TRBV9 and TRBJ1-5 genes, gives the full variable domain DSGVTQTPKHLITATGQRVTLRCSPRSGDLSVYWYQQSLDQGLQFLIQYYNGEERAKGNILERFSAQQFPDLHSELNLSSLELGDSALYFCASNRGHGNQPQHFGDGTRLSIL.